These T cell receptor beta chains were read from a single sample in a study of blood T cells in healthy people across ages. One entry per CDR3 protein results from TCRdb running MiXCR on the 5' RACE reads. The sample contains hundreds of thousands of distinct CDR3 sequences, 49% of which appear only once. The sequenced sample consisted of blood. The receptor source for this set is a woman aged 55-70 years in good health. Both conserved end residues are part of each CDR3. Each record gives: CDR3 protein, CDR3 DNA, D gene, V gene, clone size, J gene. A D gene is named only where the DNA matches it firmly. Expanded clones get a size class; other rows say once, few or many, or leave the size out.

CDR3aa: CASSQALTSEQYF
CDR3nt: TGTGCCAGCAGCCAAGCTTTGACTTCGGAGCAGTACTTC
d_gene: -
v_gene: TRBV3-1
abundance: few
j_gene: TRBJ2-5

CDR3aa: CASSKVRGFSEKLFF
CDR3nt: TGTGCCAGCAGCAAAGTACGGGGCTTCAGTGAAAAACTGTTTTTT
d_gene: -
v_gene: TRBV21-1
abundance: few
j_gene: TRBJ1-4

CDR3aa: CATSPEPNTEAFF
CDR3nt: TGTGCCACCAGTCCAGAACCGAACACTGAAGCTTTCTTT
d_gene: -
v_gene: TRBV24-1
abundance: -
j_gene: TRBJ1-1

CDR3aa: CATSESVGSYEQYF
CDR3nt: TGTGCCACCAGTGAAAGTGTGGGGTCCTACGAGCAGTACTTC
d_gene: -
v_gene: TRBV24-1
abundance: -
j_gene: TRBJ2-7

CDR3aa: CASSLWTGGAQYF
CDR3nt: TGTGCCAGCAGCCTATGGACAGGTGGGGCCCAGTACTTC
d_gene: TRBD1
v_gene: TRBV7-6
abundance: -
j_gene: TRBJ2-5

CDR3aa: CASSQWTIQEIQYF
CDR3nt: TGTGCCAGCAGCCAATGGACGATCCAAGAGATCCAGTACTTC
d_gene: -
v_gene: TRBV3-1
abundance: -
j_gene: TRBJ2-5

CDR3aa: CASSYSRPGTSGRNEQFF
CDR3nt: TGTGCCAGCAGTTACTCGAGACCCGGGACTAGCGGGAGGAATGAGCAGTTCTTC
d_gene: TRBD2
v_gene: TRBV6-5
abundance: -
j_gene: TRBJ2-1

CDR3aa: CASSGTTRYNEQFF
CDR3nt: TGTGCCAGCTCCGGGACTACCAGGTACAATGAGCAGTTCTTC
d_gene: TRBD2
v_gene: TRBV2
abundance: -
j_gene: TRBJ2-1

CDR3aa: CASSLGSKDSPLHF
CDR3nt: TGTGCCAGCAGTTTAGGCAGTAAAGATTCACCCCTCCACTTT
d_gene: -
v_gene: TRBV27
abundance: -
j_gene: TRBJ1-6

CDR3aa: CASGTSFYEQYF
CDR3nt: TGTGCCAGCGGGACTAGTTTCTACGAGCAGTACTTC
d_gene: TRBD2
v_gene: TRBV2
abundance: few
j_gene: TRBJ2-7

CDR3aa: CASSLATSGSETQYF
CDR3nt: TGTGCCAGCAGTTTGGCTACTAGCGGGAGCGAGACCCAGTACTTC
d_gene: TRBD2
v_gene: TRBV25-1
abundance: many
j_gene: TRBJ2-5

CDR3aa: CASRSTGGEETQYF
CDR3nt: TGTGCCAGCAGATCGACAGGGGGGGAAGAGACCCAGTACTTC
d_gene: TRBD1
v_gene: TRBV2
abundance: many
j_gene: TRBJ2-5

CDR3aa: CASSLQGYEQYF
CDR3nt: TGTGCCAGCAGCTTACAGGGTTACGAGCAGTACTTC
d_gene: -
v_gene: TRBV7-2
abundance: many
j_gene: TRBJ2-7

CDR3aa: CASSPPEVGIWIQETQYF
CDR3nt: TGTGCCAGCAGCCCCCCTGAGGTGGGAATTTGGATCCAAGAGACCCAGTACTTC
d_gene: -
v_gene: TRBV7-2
abundance: few
j_gene: TRBJ2-5

CDR3aa: CASSLMRGEQFF
CDR3nt: TGTGCCAGCAGCCTCATGCGTGGTGAGCAGTTCTTC
d_gene: -
v_gene: TRBV9
abundance: many
j_gene: TRBJ2-1

CDR3aa: CASSYSGGHNEQFF
CDR3nt: TGTGCCAGCAGTTACTCGGGGGGACACAATGAGCAGTTCTTC
d_gene: -
v_gene: TRBV6-5
abundance: -
j_gene: TRBJ2-1

CDR3aa: CSARYREETQYF
CDR3nt: TGCAGCGCTCGATACAGGGAAGAGACCCAGTACTTC
d_gene: -
v_gene: TRBV29-1
abundance: -
j_gene: TRBJ2-5

CDR3aa: CSAPTHTTDTRYF
CDR3nt: TGCAGTGCTCCAACCCACACCACAGATACGCGGTATTTT
d_gene: -
v_gene: TRBV20-1
abundance: -
j_gene: TRBJ2-3

CDR3aa: CATSYGTQQFF
CDR3nt: TGTGCCACCAGCTACGGGACTCAGCAGTTCTTC
d_gene: -
v_gene: TRBV15
abundance: -
j_gene: TRBJ2-1

CDR3aa: CASSLSRQPQETQYF
CDR3nt: TGTGCCAGCAGTTTATCGCGGCAGCCCCAAGAGACCCAGTACTTC
d_gene: -
v_gene: TRBV27
abundance: -
j_gene: TRBJ2-5

CDR3aa: CASREQGGYDEQYF
CDR3nt: TGTGCCAGCAGGGAACAGGGGGGCTACGACGAGCAGTACTTC
d_gene: TRBD1
v_gene: TRBV2
abundance: -
j_gene: TRBJ2-7

CDR3aa: CSARGSVWTGMNEQFF
CDR3nt: TGCAGTGCTAGGGGGTCAGTATGGACAGGGATGAATGAGCAGTTCTTC
d_gene: TRBD1
v_gene: TRBV20-1
abundance: few
j_gene: TRBJ2-1

CDR3aa: CASSKGPPVGSGKVYLDTQYF
CDR3nt: TGTGCCAGCAGCAAAGGGCCCCCGGTGGGGAGCGGGAAGGTTTATTTGGATACGCAGTATTTT
d_gene: -
v_gene: TRBV21-1
abundance: few
j_gene: TRBJ2-3

CDR3aa: CASSLGPYNEQFF
CDR3nt: TGTGCCAGCAGCTTAGGGCCCTACAATGAGCAGTTCTTC
d_gene: -
v_gene: TRBV7-3
abundance: many
j_gene: TRBJ2-1

CDR3aa: CASSQLLAGNTDTQYF
CDR3nt: TGCGCCAGCAGCCAACTACTAGCGGGGAACACAGATACGCAGTATTTT
d_gene: TRBD2
v_gene: TRBV4-3
abundance: many
j_gene: TRBJ2-3

CDR3aa: CASSQDLAGEETQYF
CDR3nt: TGTGCCAGCAGCCAAGACCTAGCGGGAGAAGAGACCCAGTACTTC
d_gene: TRBD2
v_gene: TRBV4-2
abundance: many
j_gene: TRBJ2-5

CDR3aa: CAISDQGKLSNQPQHF
CDR3nt: TGTGCCATCAGTGACCAGGGCAAGTTAAGCAATCAGCCCCAGCATTTT
d_gene: -
v_gene: TRBV10-3
abundance: -
j_gene: TRBJ1-5

CDR3aa: CASSRDRVNNEQYF
CDR3nt: TGTGCCAGCAGCCGCGACAGGGTCAACAATGAGCAGTACTTC
d_gene: TRBD1
v_gene: TRBV6-6
abundance: -
j_gene: TRBJ2-7

CDR3aa: CAISESPGPYEQYF
CDR3nt: TGTGCCATCAGTGAGTCGCCGGGTCCCTACGAGCAGTACTTC
d_gene: -
v_gene: TRBV10-3
abundance: few
j_gene: TRBJ2-7

CDR3aa: CASSVESVTEAFF
CDR3nt: TGTGCCAGCAGCGTAGAGAGTGTCACTGAAGCTTTCTTT
d_gene: -
v_gene: TRBV9
abundance: -
j_gene: TRBJ1-1

CDR3aa: CASSTPFSGGDTQYF
CDR3nt: TGTGCCAGCAGTACTCCGTTTAGCGGAGGGGATACGCAGTATTTT
d_gene: -
v_gene: TRBV27
abundance: few
j_gene: TRBJ2-3

CDR3aa: CASSATGGADTQYF
CDR3nt: TGTGCCAGCAGCGCGACAGGGGGGGCAGATACGCAGTATTTT
d_gene: TRBD1
v_gene: TRBV11-3
abundance: -
j_gene: TRBJ2-3

CDR3aa: CASSSTGTLGYEQFF
CDR3nt: TGCGCCAGCAGCTCAACCGGGACTCTAGGCTATGAGCAGTTCTTC
d_gene: -
v_gene: TRBV5-1
abundance: few
j_gene: TRBJ2-1

CDR3aa: CASSSPGSGTKTQFF
CDR3nt: TGTGCCAGCAGTTCCCCAGGTAGCGGGACAAAGACCCAGTTCTTC
d_gene: TRBD2
v_gene: TRBV7-2
abundance: once
j_gene: TRBJ2-1

CDR3aa: CAIGTGSSEQYF
CDR3nt: TGTGCCATTGGGACAGGGTCGAGCGAGCAGTACTTC
d_gene: TRBD1
v_gene: TRBV19
abundance: few
j_gene: TRBJ2-7

CDR3aa: CASAAQGHYGYTF
CDR3nt: TGTGCCAGCGCCGCACAGGGACACTATGGCTACACCTTC
d_gene: -
v_gene: TRBV6-5
abundance: -
j_gene: TRBJ1-2

CDR3aa: CASSLRGTSGSGEQFF
CDR3nt: TGTGCCAGCAGCTTAAGGGGGACTAGCGGGAGCGGTGAGCAGTTCTTC
d_gene: TRBD2
v_gene: TRBV7-8
abundance: -
j_gene: TRBJ2-1

CDR3aa: CASSYSDTEAFF
CDR3nt: TGTGCCAGCAGCTATTCCGACACTGAAGCTTTCTTT
d_gene: -
v_gene: TRBV7-9
abundance: few
j_gene: TRBJ1-1

CDR3aa: CASSTDGNQQFF
CDR3nt: TGTGCCAGCAGTACGGACGGCAATCAACAGTTCTTC
d_gene: -
v_gene: TRBV2
abundance: -
j_gene: TRBJ2-1

CDR3aa: CGTHNGGADTQYF
CDR3nt: TGCGGCACCCACAACGGGGGCGCAGATACGCAGTATTTT
d_gene: -
v_gene: TRBV29-1
abundance: -
j_gene: TRBJ2-3